This T cell receptor beta chain was sequenced for a study of T cells in Graves' hyperthyroidism and ophthalmopathy. TCR beta CDR3 sequences were amplified from RNA transcripts. TCR CDR3 underwent first-round RT-PCR with the HTBI primer set. Each CDR3 protein is one row after TCRdb ran MiXCR on the multiplex PCR reads. The sample gives 750,000 to 900,000 distinct CDR3 sequences, around 39% of which show up once; about 8.9% is in the top ten. This CDR3 is built from 17 residues. Germline lookup yields CDR1 ENHRY and CDR2 SYGVKD. V lost 7 bases to trimming and J lost 4 bases, with 25 bases between them. With regard to this clonotype: A single base separates this from a much larger clone, so it may be a read error.

This rearrangement joins TRBV10-3 to TRBJ1-1; unclear D gene. Source material: blood. The sequence was collected from a young man with Graves' hyperthyroidism. The CDR3 sequence: CAIMPRRSGKTSTEAFF. The CDR3 DNA reads as TGTGCCATCATGCCGCGGCGCAGTGGAAAGACAAGCACTGAAGCTTTCTTT.